A single T cell receptor beta chain is shown here with its context. The sample belongs to a study of shared clonotypes between healthy human individuals. All donors qualified as healthy HIV-negative adults and had experienced no recent acute infections or vaccinations. The table came from immunoSEQ multiplex PCR; TCRdb's copy has only in-frame clones and leaves some out. Of over 400,000 clones in the sample, around 96% are singletons; the top ten hold about 0.067%. The sample consisted of naive CD4+ T cells sorted from blood. Subset here: CD45RA+ positively selected. This TCR derives from a woman in her twenties or thirties in good health.

The CDR3 loop reads CASSELGLLNTGELFF. The CDR3 region has the DNA TGTGCCAGCAGTGAACTGGGCCTCTTGAACACCGGGGAGCTGTTTTTT. The chain carries TRBV2 and TRBJ2-2; D is unclear. CDR3 length: 16 residues. The germline V and J ends were trimmed by 2 bases and 1 base, with 11 bases remaining between them. Germline loops: CDR1 SNHLY, CDR2 FYNNEI.